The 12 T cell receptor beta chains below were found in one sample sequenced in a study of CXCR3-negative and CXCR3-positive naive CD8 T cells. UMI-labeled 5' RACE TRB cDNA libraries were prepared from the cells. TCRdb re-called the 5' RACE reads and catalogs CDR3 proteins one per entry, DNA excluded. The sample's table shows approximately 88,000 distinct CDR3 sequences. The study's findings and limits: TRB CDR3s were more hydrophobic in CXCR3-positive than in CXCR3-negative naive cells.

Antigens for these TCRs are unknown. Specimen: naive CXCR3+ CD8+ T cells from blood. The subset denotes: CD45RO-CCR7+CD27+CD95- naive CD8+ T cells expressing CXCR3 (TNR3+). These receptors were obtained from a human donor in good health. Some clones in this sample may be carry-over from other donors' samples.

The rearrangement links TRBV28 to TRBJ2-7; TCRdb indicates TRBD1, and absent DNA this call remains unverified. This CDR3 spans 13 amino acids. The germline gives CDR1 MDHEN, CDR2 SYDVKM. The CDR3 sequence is CASSFGQHYEQYF.

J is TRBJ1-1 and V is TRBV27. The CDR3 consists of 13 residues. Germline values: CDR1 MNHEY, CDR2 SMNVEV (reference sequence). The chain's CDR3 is CASSYSTGLGAFF.

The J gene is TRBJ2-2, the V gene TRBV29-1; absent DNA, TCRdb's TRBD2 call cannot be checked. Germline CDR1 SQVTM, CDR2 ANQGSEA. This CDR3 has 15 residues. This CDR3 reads CSVEHGRGGTGELFF.

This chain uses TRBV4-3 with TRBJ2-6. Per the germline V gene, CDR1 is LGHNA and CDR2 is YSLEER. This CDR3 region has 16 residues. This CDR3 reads CASSQEPGSGANVLTF.

CDR3 region: CASSFGQETQYF. This chain uses TRBV27 with TRBJ2-5. The CDR3 has 12 amino acids. Germline CDR1 and CDR2: MNHEY and SMNVEV (reference sequence).

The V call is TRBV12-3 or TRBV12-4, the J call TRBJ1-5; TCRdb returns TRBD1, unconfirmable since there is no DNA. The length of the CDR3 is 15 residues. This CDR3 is CASSFAAGRNQPQHF.

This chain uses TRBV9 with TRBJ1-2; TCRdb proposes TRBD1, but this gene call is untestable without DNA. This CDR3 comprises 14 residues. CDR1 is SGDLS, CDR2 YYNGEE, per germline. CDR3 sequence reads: CASSIRTGNYGYTF.

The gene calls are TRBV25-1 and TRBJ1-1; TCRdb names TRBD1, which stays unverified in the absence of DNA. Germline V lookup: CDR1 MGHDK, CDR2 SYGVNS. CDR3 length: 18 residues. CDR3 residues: CASSEYFSRDIKNTEAFF.

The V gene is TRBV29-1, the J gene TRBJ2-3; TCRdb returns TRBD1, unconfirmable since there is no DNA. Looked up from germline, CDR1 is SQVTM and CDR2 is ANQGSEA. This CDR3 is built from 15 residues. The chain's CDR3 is CSTSWGGRSTDTQYF.

The chain's CDR3 is CASSQGLAGELFF. This sequence joins TRBV4-3 and TRBJ2-2; the TRBD2 assignment by TCRdb is unverifiable without DNA. Germline values: CDR1 LGHNA, CDR2 YSLEER. The CDR3 length is 13 residues.

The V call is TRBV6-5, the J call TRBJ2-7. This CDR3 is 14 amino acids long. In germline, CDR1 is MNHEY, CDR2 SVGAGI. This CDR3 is CASSQLGILEEQYF.

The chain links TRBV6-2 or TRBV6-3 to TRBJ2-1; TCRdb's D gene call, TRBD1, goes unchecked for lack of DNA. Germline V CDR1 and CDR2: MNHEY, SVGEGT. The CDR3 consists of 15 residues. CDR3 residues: CASSYGPGVGDEQFF.